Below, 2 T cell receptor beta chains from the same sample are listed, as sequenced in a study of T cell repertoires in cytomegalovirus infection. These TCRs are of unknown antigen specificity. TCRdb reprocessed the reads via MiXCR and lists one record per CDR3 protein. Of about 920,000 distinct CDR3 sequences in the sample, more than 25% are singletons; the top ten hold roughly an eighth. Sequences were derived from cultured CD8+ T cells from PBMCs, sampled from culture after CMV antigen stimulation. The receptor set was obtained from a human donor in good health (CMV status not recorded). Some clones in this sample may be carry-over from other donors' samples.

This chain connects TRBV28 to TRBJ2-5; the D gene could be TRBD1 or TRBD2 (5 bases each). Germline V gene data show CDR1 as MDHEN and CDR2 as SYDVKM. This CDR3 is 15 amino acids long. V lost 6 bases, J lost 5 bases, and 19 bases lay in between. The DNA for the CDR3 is TGTGCCAGCAGAATAAACCAGGGCAGGAGGGAGACCCAGTACTTC. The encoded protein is CASRINQGRRETQYF.

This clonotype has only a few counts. The CDR3 sequence is CASSVRGQGLMVEKLFF. The CDR3 DNA sequence: TGTGCCAGCAGCGTGAGGGGACAGGGATTAATGGTTGAAAAACTGTTTTTT. The chain carries TRBV12-3 or TRBV12-4 and TRBJ1-4; 9 bases are shared with TRBD1. The trim removed 6 bases at V and 7 bases at J, leaving 15 bases unmatched. The CDR3 runs to 17 residues.